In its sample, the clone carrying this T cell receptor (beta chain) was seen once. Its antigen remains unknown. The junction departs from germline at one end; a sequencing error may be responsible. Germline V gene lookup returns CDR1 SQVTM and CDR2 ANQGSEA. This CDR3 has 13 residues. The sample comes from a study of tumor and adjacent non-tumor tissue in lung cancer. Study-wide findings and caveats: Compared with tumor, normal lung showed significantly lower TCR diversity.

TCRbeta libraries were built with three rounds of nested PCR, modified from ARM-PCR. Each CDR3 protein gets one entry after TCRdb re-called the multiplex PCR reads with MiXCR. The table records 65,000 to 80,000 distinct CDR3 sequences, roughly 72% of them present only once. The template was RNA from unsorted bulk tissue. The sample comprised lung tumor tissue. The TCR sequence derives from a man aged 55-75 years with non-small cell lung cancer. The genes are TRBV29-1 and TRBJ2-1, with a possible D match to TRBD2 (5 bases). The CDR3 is CSVARATSVEQLF. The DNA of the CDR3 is TGCAGCGTTGCGAGGGCAACCTCGGTTGAGCAGCTCTTC.